The sample holds many counts of the clone carrying this T cell receptor beta chain. These data originate in a study of Graves' ophthalmopathy and Graves' hyperthyroidism. The TCR beta CDR3 regions underwent amplification from RNA transcripts. First-round RT-PCR used HTBI primers; second-round multiplex PCR followed. MiXCR, run by TCRdb on the multiplex PCR reads, gives a single entry per CDR3 protein. The sample lists hundreds of thousands of distinct CDR3 sequences, around 15% occurring once. Germline V gene data show CDR1 as SEHNR and CDR2 as FQNEAQ (reference sequence). The CDR3 is made up of 12 amino acids. V was cut by 8 bases and J by 3 bases, with 10 bases left in between.

The origin of this receptor is a woman aged 25 to 39 with Graves' ophthalmopathy. The sequenced material came from blood. The V gene is TRBV7-9, the J gene TRBJ2-5, with D possibly being TRBD2 (5 bases). CDR3 sequence: CASGGSKETQYF. The CDR3 bases are TGTGCCAGCGGAGGCAGTAAAGAGACCCAGTACTTC.